These 29 T cell receptor beta chains were all obtained from the same sample, sequenced in a study of cytomegalovirus exposure and HLA in healthy donors. Sequencing was performed with immunoSEQ multiplex PCR; in TCRdb, only in-frame clones are kept and a portion is missing. The repertoire holds about 79,000 clones, with approximately 94% as singletons. The sequenced sample was PBMCs. These receptor sequences come from a woman in her 30s in good health and CMV-seronegative.

The V and J genes are TRBV30 and TRBJ1-6; D may be TRBD1 (5 bases). Trimming shortened V by 5 bases and J by 9 bases, and 17 bases separated the two germline ends. Germline assignment: CDR1 GTSNPN and CDR2 SVGIG (reference sequence). CDR3 size: 14 residues. CDR3 bases: TGTGCCTGGGGTCCTCTGGGGGGGAGTTCACCCCTCCACTTT. Its translation: CAWGPLGGSSPLHF.

Of note for this clone: One junction end disagrees with the germline gene, perhaps due to a read error. The gene calls are TRBV7-9 and TRBJ2-1, with TRBD2 identical over 10 bases. The CDR3 extends over 15 amino acids. The germline CDR1 and CDR2 sequences are SEHNR and FQNEAQ (reference sequence). CDR3 amino acids: CASSLAGEGNNEQFF. Written as DNA, the CDR3 is TGTGCCAGCAGCCTAGCGGGAGAAGGGAACAATGAGCAGTTCTTC.

V and J are TRBV7-9 and TRBJ1-5, with D possibly TRBD1 on 6 matching bases. CDR3 length equals 14 residues. Trimming removed 3 bases from V and 5 bases from J, with 11 bases in between. Germline loops: CDR1 SEHNR, CDR2 FQNEAQ (reference sequence). CDR3 bases: TGTGCCAGCAGCTTGAGGGGGGGCTATCAGCCCCAGCATTTT. Translating gives CASSLRGGYQPQHF.

The rearrangement joins TRBV7-9 to TRBJ1-1; D call uncertain. There are 15 residues in the CDR3. CDR1 is SEHNR, CDR2 FQNEAQ, per germline (reference sequence). V was pared by 7 bases and J by 1 base, with 16 bases between. The CDR3 spells CASTAAGIRNTEAFF. CDR3 nucleotide sequence: TGTGCCAGCACGGCTGCCGGGATCCGGAACACTGAAGCTTTCTTT. The full variable domain, in which reference TRBV7-9 and TRBJ1-1 provide the parts outside the CDR3, is DTGVSQNPRHKITKRGQNVTFRCDPISEHNRLYWYRQTLGQGPEFLTYFQNEAQLEKSRLLSDRFSAERPKGSFSTLEIQRTEQGDSAMYLCASTAAGIRNTEAFFGQGTRLTVV.

V usage is TRBV6-4 and J usage is TRBJ2-1; 12 bases map to TRBD2. V lost 6 bases to trimming and J lost 10 bases; unmatched junction nucleotides: 4. Germline CDR1 is MRHNA and CDR2 is SNTAGT. CDR3 length equals 13 residues. CDR3 DNA sequence: TGTGCCAGCAGCGAGACTAGCGGGGGCGAGCAGTTCTTC. Its protein product is CASSETSGGEQFF.

This chain uses TRBV7-2 with TRBJ1-6; 7 bases agree with TRBD1. Germline V gives CDR1 SGHTA, CDR2 FQGNSA. The CDR3 has 15 amino acids. V shed 5 bases, J shed 8 bases, and the junction held 9 bases outside the gene matches. CDR3 protein: CASSPRQGIYSPLHF. CDR3 coding DNA: TGTGCCAGCAGCCCCCGACAGGGCATTTATTCACCCCTCCACTTT.

The chain links TRBV19 to TRBJ1-4; D is perhaps TRBD1 (6 bases). With 0 bases removed from V and 2 bases from J, the gap between germline ends came to 10 bases. Germline V lookup: CDR1 LNHDA, CDR2 SQIVND (reference sequence). There are 16 residues in the CDR3. The CDR3 region has the DNA TGTGCCAGTAGTATAGACCTCCAGGGGACTAATGAAAAACTGTTTTTT. This translates into CASSIDLQGTNEKLFF.

This sequence joins TRBV4-2 and TRBJ1-1; TRBD1 might be the D (6 bases). The CDR3 consists of 16 residues. Deletions cut 4 bases from V and 0 bases from J, with 15 bases between. The germline gives CDR1 LGHNA, CDR2 YNFKEQ. As DNA, the CDR3 is TGTGCCAGCAGCCTCTTGGGGGCAGGGGTGAACACTGAAGCTTTCTTT. Translation: CASSLLGAGVNTEAFF.

V usage is TRBV7-2 and J usage is TRBJ2-5; no firm D call. V was pared by 2 bases and J by 4 bases, with 8 bases between. Germline CDR1 SGHTA, CDR2 FQGNSA. CDR3 length: 13 amino acids. The chain's CDR3 is CASSLSSGETQYF. In DNA, the CDR3 is TGTGCCAGCAGCTTATCTTCCGGAGAGACCCAGTACTTC.

V usage is TRBV7-2 and J usage is TRBJ2-1; 8 bases align to TRBD2. Germline CDR1 is SGHTA and CDR2 is FQGNSA. The CDR3 covers 16 residues. J lost 0 bases, V lost 6 bases, and 7 bases had no gene match. CDR3 loop: CASSLYRGGSYNEQFF. CDR3 coding DNA: TGTGCCAGCAGTTTATACCGGGGGGGCTCCTACAATGAGCAGTTCTTC.

V is TRBV6-1 and J is TRBJ2-7, with 9 bases that match TRBD2. V gave up 5 bases and J gave up 12 bases; unmatched junction bases: 11. CDR3 size: 13 residues. Germline-derived CDR1 and CDR2 are MNHNS and SASEGT. CDR3 DNA sequence: TGTGCCAGCAGTCCTAGCGGGACATCTTTGGGGTACTTC. Translating gives CASSPSGTSLGYF.

This clone is a singleton in its sample. The chain carries TRBV7-2 and TRBJ2-7, with 9 bases aligning to TRBD1. The length of the CDR3 is 15 residues. V trimming: 5 bases; J trimming: 4 bases; junction bases outside the gene matches: 9. The germline CDR1 and CDR2 sequences are SGHTA and FQGNSA. Here the CDR3 DNA reads TGTGCCAGCAGCCATACCCCGGGACAGGGTTACGAGCAGTACTTC. Translated: CASSHTPGQGYEQYF.

The V and J genes are TRBV28 and TRBJ2-4; 7 bases map to TRBD1. V shed 5 bases, J shed 10 bases, and the junction held 5 bases outside the gene matches. Germline V gene sequence: CDR1 MDHEN, CDR2 SYDVKM. This CDR3 contains 12 residues. As DNA, the CDR3 is TGTGCCAGCAGTCAGGGACAGCTTATTCAGTACTTC. Translation gives CASSQGQLIQYF. Using reference TRBV28 and TRBJ2-4 for the parts outside the CDR3, the full variable domain is DVKVTQSSRYLVKRTGEKVFLECVQDMDHENMFWYRQDPGLGLRLIYFSYDVKMKEKGDIPEGYSVSREKKERFSLILESASTNQTSMYLCASSQGQLIQYFGAGTRLSVL.

V usage is TRBV15 and J usage is TRBJ1-2, with D possibly TRBD1 on 5 matching bases. This CDR3 has 19 amino acids. With 0 bases removed from V and 3 bases from J, the gap between germline ends came to 23 bases. The germline CDR1 and CDR2 sequences are LNHNV and YYDKDF (reference sequence). CDR3 residues: CATSRDSYDLGGKYYGYTF. CDR3 DNA sequence: TGTGCCACCAGCAGAGATTCTTATGATTTGGGGGGGAAATACTATGGCTACACCTTC.

The chain carries TRBV5-6 and TRBJ1-1; 9 bases fit TRBD1. The length of the CDR3 is 14 residues. The V segment lost 7 bases and the J segment 4 bases; nucleotides outside the gene matches: 8. Germline CDR1 reads SGHDT; CDR2 reads YYEEEE. CDR3 DNA sequence: TGTGCCAGCGCCAAAACAGGGGGCATCACTGAAGCTTTCTTT. Its translation is CASAKTGGITEAFF.

The genes are TRBV5-6 and TRBJ1-1, with a tentative D call TRBD1 (6 bases). With 2 bases removed from V and 3 bases from J, the gap between germline ends came to 11 bases. The CDR3 loop spans 14 amino acids. The V gene's germline CDR1 is SGHDT and CDR2 YYEEEE. CDR3 coding DNA: TGTGCCAGCAGCTTCCTGGCAGGGGACACTGAAGCTTTCTTT. Protein: CASSFLAGDTEAFF.

The chain carries TRBV5-1 and TRBJ2-7; 9 bases fit TRBD2. Germline V gives CDR1 SGHRS, CDR2 YFSETQ. V dropped 4 bases and J dropped 5; count of bases not matched to a gene: 7. The CDR3 runs to 14 residues. For the CDR3, the DNA is TGCGCCAGCAGCCCGGGACTAGCAGCTAACGAGCAGTACTTC. Translation: CASSPGLAANEQYF.

CDR3: CASSLSDRAKLYEQYF. The CDR3 DNA sequence: TGCGCCAGCAGTCTTTCTGACAGGGCCAAACTCTACGAGCAGTACTTC. The chain is built from TRBV4-1 and TRBJ2-7; 7 bases line up with TRBD1. The CDR3 runs to 16 residues. Trimming removed 6 bases from V and 3 bases from J; junction bases left unmatched: 14. Germline CDR1 reads MGHRA; CDR2 reads YSYEKL.

This clone came up once. The V call is TRBV27, the J call TRBJ2-5; 10 positions agree with TRBD1. This CDR3 comprises 14 residues. Germline V gene data show CDR1 as MNHEY and CDR2 as SMNVEV (reference sequence). V gave up 5 bases and J gave up 4 bases; unmatched junction bases: 4. CDR3 sequence (DNA): TGTGCCAGCAGTCGGGACAGGGGTTCAGAGACCCAGTACTTC. It specifies CASSRDRGSETQYF.

This sequence joins TRBV6-1 and TRBJ1-3; 10 bases match TRBD1. The J segment lost 0 bases and the V segment lost 1 base, leaving 9 bases of the junction unmatched. This CDR3 has 19 residues. CDR1 and CDR2 (germline): MNHNS, SASEGT. CDR3 DNA: TGTGCCAGCAGTGAAGGGTGGGGACAGGGGATACCCTCTGGAAACACCATATATTTT. Translated: CASSEGWGQGIPSGNTIYF.

The chain carries TRBV7-9 and TRBJ1-1, with D possibly TRBD1 on 5 matching bases. Germline CDR1 is SEHNR and CDR2 is FQNEAQ (reference sequence). Trimming removed 5 bases at V and 14 bases at J, with 18 bases between. The CDR3 runs to 12 residues. The CDR3 region has the DNA TGTGCCAGCAGCCTCGAGGGAGGGGCCTCCTTCTTT. Protein sequence: CASSLEGGASFF.

This clone appeared once. J is TRBJ1-1 and V is TRBV5-1; D is unresolved. V was shortened by 6 bases and J by 0 bases, with 12 bases between the two germline ends. In germline, CDR1 is SGHRS, CDR2 YFSETQ. CDR3 size: 14 residues. DNA for the CDR3: TGCGCCAGCAACAAGGGCGGGATGAACACTGAAGCTTTCTTT. It codes for CASNKGGMNTEAFF.

V usage is TRBV7-2 and J usage is TRBJ1-5; 10 bases agree with TRBD1. The germline V gene has CDR1 SGHTA and CDR2 FQGNSA. The CDR3 length is 16 residues. V shed 1 base and J 4 bases; nucleotides not matched to a gene: 4. Here the CDR3 DNA reads TGTGCCAGCAGCTTAGTCGGGACAGGGGAGAATCAGCCCCAGCATTTT. This sequence encodes CASSLVGTGENQPQHF.

V gene TRBV6-5 combines with J gene TRBJ1-2; the D gene is possibly TRBD1 (5 bases). V dropped 2 bases and J dropped 8 bases, with 12 bases sitting between them. The germline CDR1 and CDR2 sequences are MNHEY and SVGAGI. This CDR3 comprises 13 residues. The CDR3 here is CASSYTGLRGYTF. In DNA, the CDR3 is TGTGCCAGCAGTTACACGGGACTTCGCGGCTACACCTTC.

The chain uses TRBV28 and TRBJ1-5; 7 positions match TRBD1. Germline V gene lookup returns CDR1 MDHEN and CDR2 SYDVKM. Trimming cost V 8 bases and J 0 bases; bases outside gene matches: 10. The CDR3 spans 16 residues. CDR3: CASGGLGTASNQPQHF. DNA for the CDR3: TGTGCCAGCGGGGGTCTGGGGACAGCTAGCAATCAGCCCCAGCATTTT.

This clone was seen more than once but under ten times. The V gene is TRBV7-2, the J gene TRBJ2-5; 10 bases line up with TRBD2. The CDR3 loop spans 16 amino acids. V lost 5 bases and J lost 4; bases outside the gene matches: 10. Germline lookup yields CDR1 SGHTA and CDR2 FQGNSA. The CDR3 here is CASSRWTSGLVETQYF. DNA of the CDR3: TGTGCCAGCAGCCGATGGACTAGCGGTCTGGTAGAGACCCAGTACTTC. The complete variable domain, with remaining parts taken from reference TRBV7-2 and TRBJ2-5, reads GAGVSQSPSNKVTEKGKDVELRCDPISGHTALYWYRQSLGQGLEFLIYFQGNSAPDKSGLPSDRFSAERTGGSVSTLTIQRTQQEDSAVYLCASSRWTSGLVETQYFGPGTRLLVL.

Note on this clone: One end of the junction is discordant with germline, which a read error may explain. The identical CDR3 is also encoded by other nucleotide sequences in the sample. The chain couples TRBV9 to TRBJ1-2; 7 bases line up with TRBD1. The CDR3 covers 13 residues. In germline, CDR1 is SGDLS, CDR2 YYNGEE. CDR3 in amino acids: CASARGQDYGYTF. For the CDR3, the DNA is TGTGCCAGCGCCCGAGGACAGGACTACGGCTACACCTTC.

This clone showed up just once. This chain uses TRBV18 with TRBJ1-1; D not certain. Germline lookup yields CDR1 KGHSH and CDR2 LQKENI. The CDR3 covers 15 residues. Trimming pared 0 bases from V and 5 bases from J, leaving 13 bases between. CDR3 sequence: CASSPPIGSRTEAFF. The CDR3 region has the DNA TGTGCCAGCTCACCACCGATCGGGTCTAGGACTGAAGCTTTCTTT.

CDR3 loop: CASSLRGTTSYEQYF. CDR3 DNA: TGTGCCAGCAGCTTACGCGGGACTACATCCTACGAGCAGTACTTC. The V and J genes are TRBV7-3 and TRBJ2-7; 7 bases agree with TRBD2. V was clipped by 2 bases and J by 1 base; unmatched bases: 5. Germline V gene sequence: CDR1 SGHTA, CDR2 FQGTGA. The CDR3 is made up of 15 amino acids.